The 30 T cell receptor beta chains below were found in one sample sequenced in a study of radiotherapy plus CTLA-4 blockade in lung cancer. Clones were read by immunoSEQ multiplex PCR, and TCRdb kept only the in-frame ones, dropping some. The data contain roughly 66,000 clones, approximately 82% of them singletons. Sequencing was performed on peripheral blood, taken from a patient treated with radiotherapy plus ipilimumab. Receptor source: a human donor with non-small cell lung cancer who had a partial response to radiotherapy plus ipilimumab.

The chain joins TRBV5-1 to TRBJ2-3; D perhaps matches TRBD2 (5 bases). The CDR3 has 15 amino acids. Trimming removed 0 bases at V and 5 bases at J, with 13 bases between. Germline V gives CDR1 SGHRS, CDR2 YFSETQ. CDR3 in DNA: TGCGCCAGCAGCTTGGCCTCTGCCGGGGAAGATACGCAGTATTTT. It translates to CASSLASAGEDTQYF.

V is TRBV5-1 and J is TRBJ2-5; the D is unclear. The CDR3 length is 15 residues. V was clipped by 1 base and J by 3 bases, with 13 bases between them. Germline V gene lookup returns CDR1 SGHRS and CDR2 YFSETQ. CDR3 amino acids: CASSLSYQSEETQYF. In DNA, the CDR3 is TGCGCCAGCAGCTTGAGTTACCAGTCCGAAGAGACCCAGTACTTC. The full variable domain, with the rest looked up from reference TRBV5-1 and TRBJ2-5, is KAGVTQTPRYLIKTRGQQVTLSCSPISGHRSVSWYQQTPGQGLQFLFEYFSETQRNKGNFPGRFSGRQFSNSRSEMNVSTLELGDSALYLCASSLSYQSEETQYFGPGTRLLVL.

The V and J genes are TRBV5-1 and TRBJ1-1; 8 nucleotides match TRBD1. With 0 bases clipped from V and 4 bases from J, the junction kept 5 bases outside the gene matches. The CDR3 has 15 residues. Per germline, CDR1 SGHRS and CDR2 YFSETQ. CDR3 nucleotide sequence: TGCGCCAGCAGCTTGGCTGTCAGGGGGCCCACTGAAGCTTTCTTT. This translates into CASSLAVRGPTEAFF.

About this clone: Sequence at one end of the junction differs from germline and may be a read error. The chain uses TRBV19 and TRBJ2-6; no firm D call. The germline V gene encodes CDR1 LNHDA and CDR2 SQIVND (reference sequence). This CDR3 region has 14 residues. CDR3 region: CATSYSSGANVLTF. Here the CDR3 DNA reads TGTGCCACTAGTTACAGCTCTGGGGCCAACGTCCTGACTTTC.

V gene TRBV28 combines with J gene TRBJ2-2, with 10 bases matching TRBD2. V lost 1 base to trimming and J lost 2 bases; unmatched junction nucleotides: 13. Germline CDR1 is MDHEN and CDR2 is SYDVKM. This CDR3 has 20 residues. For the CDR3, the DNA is TGTGCCAGCAGTTTATCCAGTGTAGCAGCGGGAGGGCCAAACACCGGGGAGCTGTTTTTT. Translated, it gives CASSLSSVAAGGPNTGELFF.

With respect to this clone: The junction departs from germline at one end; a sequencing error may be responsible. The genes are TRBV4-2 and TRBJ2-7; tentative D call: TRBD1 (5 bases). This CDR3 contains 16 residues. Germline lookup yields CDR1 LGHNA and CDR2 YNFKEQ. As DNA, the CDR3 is TGTGCCAGCAGCCAAGAGCATGGGGCCCGCTCCCACGAGCAGTACTTC. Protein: CASSQEHGARSHEQYF.

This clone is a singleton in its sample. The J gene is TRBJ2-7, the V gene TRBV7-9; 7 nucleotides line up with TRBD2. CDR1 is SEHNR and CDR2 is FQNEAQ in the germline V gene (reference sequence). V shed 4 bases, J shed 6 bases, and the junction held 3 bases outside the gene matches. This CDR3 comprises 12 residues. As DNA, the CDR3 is TGTGCCAGCAGCTCCGGCGGGAGCGAGCAGTACTTC. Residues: CASSSGGSEQYF.

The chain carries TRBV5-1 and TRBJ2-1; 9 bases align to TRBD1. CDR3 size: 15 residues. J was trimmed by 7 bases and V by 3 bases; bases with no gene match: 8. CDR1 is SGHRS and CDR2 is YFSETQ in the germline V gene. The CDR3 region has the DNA TGCGCCAGCAGCTGGACAGGGGTGGGATTGAATGAGCAGTTCTTC. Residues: CASSWTGVGLNEQFF.

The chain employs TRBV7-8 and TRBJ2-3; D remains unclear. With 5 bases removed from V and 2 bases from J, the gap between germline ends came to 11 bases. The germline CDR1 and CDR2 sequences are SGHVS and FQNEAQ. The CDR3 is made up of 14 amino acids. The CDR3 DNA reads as TGTGCCAGCAGCAAGACATCTAACACAGATACGCAGTATTTT. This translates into CASSKTSNTDTQYF. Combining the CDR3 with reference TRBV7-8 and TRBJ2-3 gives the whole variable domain GAGVSQSPRYKVAKRGQDVALRCDPISGHVSLFWYQQALGQGPEFLTYFQNEAQLDKSGLPSDRFFAERPEGSVSTLKIQRTQQEDSAVYLCASSKTSNTDTQYFGPGTRLTVL.

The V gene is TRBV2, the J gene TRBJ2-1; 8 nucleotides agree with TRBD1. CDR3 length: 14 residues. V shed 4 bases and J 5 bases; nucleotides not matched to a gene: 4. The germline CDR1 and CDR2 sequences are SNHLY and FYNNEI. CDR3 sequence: CASSVETGDNEQFF. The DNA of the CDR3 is TGTGCCAGCAGTGTAGAGACAGGGGACAATGAGCAGTTCTTC.

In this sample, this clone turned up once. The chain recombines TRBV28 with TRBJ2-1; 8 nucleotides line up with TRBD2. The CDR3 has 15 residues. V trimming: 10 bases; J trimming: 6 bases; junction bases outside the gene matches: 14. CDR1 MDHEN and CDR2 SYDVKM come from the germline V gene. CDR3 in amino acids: CAILPGGVIGNEQFF. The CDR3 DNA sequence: TGTGCCATCCTCCCGGGGGGGGTAATCGGCAATGAGCAGTTCTTC. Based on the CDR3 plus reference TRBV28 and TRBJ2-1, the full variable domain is DVKVTQSSRYLVKRTGEKVFLECVQDMDHENMFWYRQDPGLGLRLIYFSYDVKMKEKGDIPEGYSVSREKKERFSLILESASTNQTSMYLCAILPGGVIGNEQFFGPGTRLTVL.

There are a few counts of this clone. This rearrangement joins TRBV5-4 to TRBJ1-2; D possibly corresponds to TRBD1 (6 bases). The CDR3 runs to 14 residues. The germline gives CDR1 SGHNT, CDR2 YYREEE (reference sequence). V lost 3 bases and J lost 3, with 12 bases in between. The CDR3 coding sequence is TGTGCCAGCAGCTCCACAGGGACCTACTATGGCTACACCTTC. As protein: CASSSTGTYYGYTF.

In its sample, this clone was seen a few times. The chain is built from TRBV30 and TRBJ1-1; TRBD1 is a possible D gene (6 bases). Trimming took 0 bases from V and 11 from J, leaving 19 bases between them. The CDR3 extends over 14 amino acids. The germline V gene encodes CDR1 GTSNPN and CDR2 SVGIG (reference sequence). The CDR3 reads CAWSVLGDIRSAFF. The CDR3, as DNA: TGTGCCTGGAGTGTACTTGGGGACATCCGTTCCGCTTTCTTT.

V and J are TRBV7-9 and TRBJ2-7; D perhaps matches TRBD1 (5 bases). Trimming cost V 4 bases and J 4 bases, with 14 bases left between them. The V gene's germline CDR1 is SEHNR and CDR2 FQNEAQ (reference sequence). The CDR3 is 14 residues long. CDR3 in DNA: TGTGCCAGCAGCTCATCAGGGTTTAGTTACGAGCAGTACTTC. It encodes CASSSSGFSYEQYF.

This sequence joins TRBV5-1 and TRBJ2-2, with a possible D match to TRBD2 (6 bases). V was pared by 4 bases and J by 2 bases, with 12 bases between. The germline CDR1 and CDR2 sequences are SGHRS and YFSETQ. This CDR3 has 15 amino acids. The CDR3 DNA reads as TGCGCCAGCAGCCCCGGGAGAGGTAACACCGGGGAGCTGTTTTTT. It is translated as CASSPGRGNTGELFF. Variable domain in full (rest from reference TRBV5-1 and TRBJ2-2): KAGVTQTPRYLIKTRGQQVTLSCSPISGHRSVSWYQQTPGQGLQFLFEYFSETQRNKGNFPGRFSGRQFSNSRSEMNVSTLELGDSALYLCASSPGRGNTGELFFGEGSRLTVL.

DNA of the CDR3: TGTGCCATCAGTGATAAAGGAGGGGGGGGCGGGAGCAATGAGCAGTTCTTC. Residues: CAISDKGGGGGSNEQFF. The chain employs TRBV10-3 and TRBJ2-1; D may be TRBD2 (7 bases). V was cut by 3 bases and J by 6 bases, with 21 bases left in between. The CDR3 consists of 17 residues. Per germline, CDR1 ENHRY and CDR2 SYGVKD.

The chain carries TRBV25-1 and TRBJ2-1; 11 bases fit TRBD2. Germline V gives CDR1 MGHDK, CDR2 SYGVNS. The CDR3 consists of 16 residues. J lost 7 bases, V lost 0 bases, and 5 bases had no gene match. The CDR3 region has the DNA TGTGCCAGCAGTGAATATAGCGGGAGGGCCATGAATGAGCAGTTCTTC. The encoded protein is CASSEYSGRAMNEQFF.

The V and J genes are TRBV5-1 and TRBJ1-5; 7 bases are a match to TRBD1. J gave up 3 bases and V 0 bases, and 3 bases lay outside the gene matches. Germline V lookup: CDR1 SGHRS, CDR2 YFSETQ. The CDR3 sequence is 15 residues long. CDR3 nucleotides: TGCGCCAGCAGCTTGGGCGGACAGGTCAATCAGCCCCAGCATTTT. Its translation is CASSLGGQVNQPQHF.

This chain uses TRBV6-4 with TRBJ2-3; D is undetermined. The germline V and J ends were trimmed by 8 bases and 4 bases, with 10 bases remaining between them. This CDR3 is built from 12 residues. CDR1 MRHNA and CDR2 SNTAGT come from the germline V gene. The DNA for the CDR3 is TGTGCCAGCGACAACCCTTCAGATACGCAGTATTTT. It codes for CASDNPSDTQYF.

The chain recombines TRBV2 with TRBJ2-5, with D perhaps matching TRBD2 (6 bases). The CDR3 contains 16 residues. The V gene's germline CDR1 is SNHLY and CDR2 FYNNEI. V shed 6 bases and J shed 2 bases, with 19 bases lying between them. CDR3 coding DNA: TGTGCCAGCAGCAGGGACTCGAAAGGAGAGCAAGAGACCCAGTACTTC. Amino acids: CASSRDSKGEQETQYF.

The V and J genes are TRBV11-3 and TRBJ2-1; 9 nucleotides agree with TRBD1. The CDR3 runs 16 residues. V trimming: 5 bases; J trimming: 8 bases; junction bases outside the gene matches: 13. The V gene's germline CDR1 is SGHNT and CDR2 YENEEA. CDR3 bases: TGTGCCAGCAGCCCCTTGGAGGGACAGGGTCGCGATGAGCAGTTCTTC. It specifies CASSPLEGQGRDEQFF. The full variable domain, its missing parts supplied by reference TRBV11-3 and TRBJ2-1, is EAGVVQSPRYKIIEKKQPVAFWCNPISGHNTLYWYLQNLGQGPELLIRYENEEAVDDSQLPKDRFSAERLKGVDSTLKIQPAELGDSAVYLCASSPLEGQGRDEQFFGPGTRLTVL.

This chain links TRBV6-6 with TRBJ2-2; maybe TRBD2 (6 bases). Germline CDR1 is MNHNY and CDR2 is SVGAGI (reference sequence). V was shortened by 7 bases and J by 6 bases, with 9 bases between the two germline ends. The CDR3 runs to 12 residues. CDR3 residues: CASTRDSGELFF. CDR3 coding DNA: TGTGCCAGCACACGGGACTCCGGGGAGCTGTTTTTT.

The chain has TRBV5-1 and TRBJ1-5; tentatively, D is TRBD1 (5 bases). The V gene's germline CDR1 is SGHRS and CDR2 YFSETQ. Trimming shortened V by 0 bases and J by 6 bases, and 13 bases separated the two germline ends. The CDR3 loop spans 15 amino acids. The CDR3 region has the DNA TGCGCCAGCAGCTTGGGGAGTGGGGCTGGTCAGCCCCAGCATTTT. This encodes CASSLGSGAGQPQHF.

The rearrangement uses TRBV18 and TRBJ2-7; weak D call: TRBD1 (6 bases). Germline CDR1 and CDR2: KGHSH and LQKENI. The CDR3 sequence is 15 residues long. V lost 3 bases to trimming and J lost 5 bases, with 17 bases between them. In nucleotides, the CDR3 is TGTGCCAGCTCACCGGATGCACAGGGTCTTCACGAGCAGTACTTC. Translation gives CASSPDAQGLHEQYF.

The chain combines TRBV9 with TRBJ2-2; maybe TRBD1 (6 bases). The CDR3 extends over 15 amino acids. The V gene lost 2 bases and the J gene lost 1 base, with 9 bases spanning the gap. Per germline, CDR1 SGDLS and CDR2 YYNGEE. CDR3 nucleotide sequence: TGTGCCAGCAGCGTCGGGACAAGGAACACCGGGGAGCTGTTTTTT. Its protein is CASSVGTRNTGELFF.

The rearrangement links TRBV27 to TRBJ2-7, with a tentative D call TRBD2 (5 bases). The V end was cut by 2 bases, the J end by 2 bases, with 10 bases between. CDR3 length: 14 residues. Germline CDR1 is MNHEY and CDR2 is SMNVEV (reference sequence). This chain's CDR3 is CASSLGSVTYEQYF. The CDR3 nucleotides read TGTGCCAGCAGTTTAGGTAGCGTTACCTACGAGCAGTACTTC.

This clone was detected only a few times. DNA for the CDR3: TGTGCCACAGGACAGGGTGAAAGGAACACTGAAGCTTTCTTT. Translation: CATGQGERNTEAFF. The gene calls are TRBV2 and TRBJ1-1; 8 bases line up with TRBD1. Germline CDR1 and CDR2: SNHLY and FYNNEI. The trim removed 10 bases at V and 1 base at J, leaving 8 bases unmatched. This CDR3 has 14 amino acids.

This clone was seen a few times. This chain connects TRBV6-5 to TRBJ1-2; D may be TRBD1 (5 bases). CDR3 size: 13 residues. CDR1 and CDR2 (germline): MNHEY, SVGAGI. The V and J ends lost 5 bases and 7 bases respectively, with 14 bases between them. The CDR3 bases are TGTGCCAGCAGTCAAGGGACCGGGGGTGGCTACACCTTC. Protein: CASSQGTGGGYTF.

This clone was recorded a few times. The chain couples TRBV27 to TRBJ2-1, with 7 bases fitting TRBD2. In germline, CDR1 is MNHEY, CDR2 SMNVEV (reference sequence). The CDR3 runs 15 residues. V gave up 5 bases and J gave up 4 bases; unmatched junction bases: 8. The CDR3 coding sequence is TGTGCCAGCAGTCCTATGGGGAGGGCGTACAATGAGCAGTTCTTC. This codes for CASSPMGRAYNEQFF.

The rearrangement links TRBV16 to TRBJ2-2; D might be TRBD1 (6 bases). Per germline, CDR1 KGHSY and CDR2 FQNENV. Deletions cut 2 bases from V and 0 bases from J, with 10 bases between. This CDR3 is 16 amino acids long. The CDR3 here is CASSQQGIANTGELFF. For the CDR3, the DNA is TGTGCCAGCAGCCAACAGGGGATAGCGAACACCGGGGAGCTGTTTTTT.